This passage covers 30 T cell receptor beta chains from one sample sequenced in a study of blood T cell dynamics during melanoma immunotherapy. Noted time point: pre-treatment baseline. TCRdb's table, derived via immunoSEQ multiplex PCR, lists solely in-frame clones and lacks some. This sample has 10,000 or so clones; almost 85% occur once, and the top ten carry 14%. Sequencing was performed on blood, taken from a patient treated with checkpoint blockade. The receptor source for this set is a human donor with melanoma.

The chain uses TRBV7-2 and TRBJ2-7; TRBD2 matches 8 bases. This CDR3 is built from 14 residues. Germline CDR1 reads SGHTA; CDR2 reads FQGNSA. V shed 3 bases and J 4 bases; nucleotides not matched to a gene: 5. The CDR3 bases are TGTGCCAGCAGCTTCAACGGGGGGGTATACGAGCAGTACTTC. This translates into CASSFNGGVYEQYF.

This chain links TRBV6-5 with TRBJ1-4; D perhaps matches TRBD1 (6 bases). There are 15 residues in the CDR3. The germline CDR1 and CDR2 sequences are MNHEY and SVGAGI. The ends were cut back, 5 bases at V and 3 bases at J, with 13 bases in the middle. Written as DNA, the CDR3 is TGTGCCAGCAGTCGCGGGGGCGCGTCTAATGAAAAACTGTTTTTT. This translates into CASSRGGASNEKLFF.

The genes are TRBV30 and TRBJ2-3; D gene ambiguous. Germline V gene sequence: CDR1 GTSNPN, CDR2 SVGIG (reference sequence). CDR3 size: 14 residues. The germline V and J ends were trimmed by 1 base and 3 bases, with 11 bases remaining between them. CDR3 in amino acids: CAWSEAIRTDTQYF. The CDR3 coding sequence is TGTGCCTGGAGTGAAGCGATTAGGACAGATACGCAGTATTTT.

CDR3 sequence: CASLRASGANVLTF. Here the CDR3 DNA reads TGTGCCAGCCTTAGGGCCTCTGGGGCCAACGTCCTGACTTTC. This sequence joins TRBV6-1 and TRBJ2-6; D is unresolved. V lost 8 bases and J 0 bases, leaving 8 bases between the germline ends. This CDR3 region has 14 residues. CDR1 MNHNS and CDR2 SASEGT come from the germline V gene.

The rearrangement links TRBV6-1 to TRBJ1-1, with D tentatively TRBD1 (6 bases). V was shortened by 4 bases and J by 7 bases, with 22 bases between the two germline ends. Germline loops: CDR1 MNHNS, CDR2 SASEGT. The CDR3 consists of 16 residues. The chain's CDR3 is CASSGQGRGVLSEAFF. CDR3 nucleotides: TGTGCCAGCAGTGGTCAGGGGCGCGGTGTCTTAAGTGAAGCTTTCTTT.

This clone has a single count. The chain joins TRBV7-2 to TRBJ2-2, with unresolved D. V lost 1 base and J 4 bases, leaving 10 bases between the germline ends. The CDR3 is 15 amino acids. Germline CDR1 reads SGHTA; CDR2 reads FQGNSA. The CDR3 sequence: CASSLVGSTTGELFF. The CDR3 region has the DNA TGTGCCAGCAGCTTAGTAGGGTCCACCACCGGGGAGCTGTTTTTT. Combining the CDR3 with reference TRBV7-2 and TRBJ2-2 gives the whole variable domain GAGVSQSPSNKVTEKGKDVELRCDPISGHTALYWYRQSLGQGLEFLIYFQGNSAPDKSGLPSDRFSAERTGGSVSTLTIQRTQQEDSAVYLCASSLVGSTTGELFFGEGSRLTVL.

The V call is TRBV4-3, the J call TRBJ2-3; 7 bases fit TRBD2. CDR1 LGHNA and CDR2 YSLEER come from the germline V gene. This CDR3 has 15 amino acids. V shed 1 base, J shed 2 bases, and the junction held 3 bases outside the gene matches. In DNA form, the CDR3 reads TGCGCCAGCAGCCAAGGCGCGGGGGACACAGATACGCAGTATTTT. Its translation is CASSQGAGDTDTQYF.

The V gene is TRBV18, the J gene TRBJ1-6; D unclear. The CDR3 totals 14 residues. V lost 3 bases and J lost 7, with 10 bases in between. Germline CDR1 reads KGHSH; CDR2 reads LQKENI. The CDR3 loop is CASSPRDQNSPLHF. CDR3 nucleotides: TGTGCCAGCTCACCTCGGGATCAGAATTCACCCCTCCACTTT.

V usage is TRBV30 and J usage is TRBJ1-2; D might be TRBD1 (6 bases). Germline V gives CDR1 GTSNPN, CDR2 SVGIG (reference sequence). Trimming shortened V by 6 bases and J by 2 bases, and 13 bases separated the two germline ends. The CDR3 has 13 amino acids. The CDR3 sequence is CACTGNLNYGYTF. The CDR3 DNA follows: TGTGCCTGCACAGGGAACCTCAACTATGGCTACACCTTC. Full variable domain (missing parts from reference TRBV30 and TRBJ1-2): SQTIHQWPATLVQPVGSPLSLECTVEGTSNPNLYWYRQAAGRGLQLLFYSVGIGQISSEVPQNLSASRPQDRQFILSSKKLLLSDSGFYLCACTGNLNYGYTFGSGTRLTVV.

V and J are TRBV11-3 and TRBJ1-2; TRBD1 aligns across 7 bases. The V gene end was trimmed by 3 bases and the J gene end by 6 bases; junction bases not matched to a gene: 7. This CDR3 is built from 14 residues. The germline CDR1 and CDR2 sequences are SGHNT and YENEEA. CDR3 sequence: CASSFRSGGDGYTF. The CDR3 DNA sequence: TGTGCCAGCAGCTTTCGGTCAGGGGGTGATGGCTACACCTTC.

The V gene is TRBV19, the J gene TRBJ1-1; maybe TRBD1 (5 bases). Germline loops: CDR1 LNHDA, CDR2 SQIVND (reference sequence). Trimming took 5 bases from V and 0 from J, leaving 10 bases between them. The CDR3 totals 14 residues. CDR3 loop: CASSWGSLNTEAFF. CDR3 sequence (DNA): TGTGCCAGTAGTTGGGGGAGCCTGAACACTGAAGCTTTCTTT.

The chain has TRBV5-6 and TRBJ2-5, with 8 bases aligning to TRBD2. This CDR3 has 14 residues. Germline loops: CDR1 SGHDT, CDR2 YYEEEE. With V trimmed by 1 base and J by 5 bases, 4 bases remained unmatched. The CDR3 loop is CASSLLTSEETQYF. CDR3 in DNA: TGTGCCAGCAGCTTGCTGACTAGCGAGGAGACCCAGTACTTC. The full variable domain, its missing parts supplied by reference TRBV5-6 and TRBJ2-5, is DAGVTQSPTHLIKTRGQQVTLRCSPKSGHDTVSWYQQALGQGPQFIFQYYEEEERQRGNFPDRFSGHQFPNYSSELNVNALLLGDSALYLCASSLLTSEETQYFGPGTRLLVL.

The chain employs TRBV19 and TRBJ2-7; tentatively, D is TRBD1 (6 bases). V lost 5 bases and J lost 2, with 19 bases in between. The CDR3 spans 16 residues. CDR1 and CDR2 from the germline V gene are LNHDA and SQIVND (reference sequence). This CDR3 is CASSVKNRETAYEQYF. DNA of the CDR3: TGTGCCAGTAGTGTAAAAAACAGGGAAACGGCCTACGAGCAGTACTTC.

The chain combines TRBV11-3 with TRBJ2-6; D is undetermined. CDR3 length: 13 residues. Germline CDR1 SGHNT, CDR2 YENEEA. With 5 bases removed from V and 5 bases from J, the gap between germline ends came to 7 bases. CDR3 in amino acids: CASSLRRANVLTF. The CDR3 nucleotides are TGTGCCAGCAGCCTTCGACGGGCCAACGTCCTGACTTTC.

The chain combines TRBV9 with TRBJ1-2, with TRBD1 identical over 7 bases. Unmatched junction bases numbered 7, after V lost 3 bases and J lost 8 bases. The CDR3 is 13 residues long. The germline gives CDR1 SGDLS, CDR2 YYNGEE. The CDR3 loop is CASSGKTGVGYTF. CDR3 coding DNA: TGTGCCAGCAGCGGAAAAACAGGGGTAGGCTACACCTTC.

The chain has TRBV9 and TRBJ2-5; D is possibly TRBD1 (6 bases). The tail of the sequence fits TRBJ2-7 better, so the J call may be wrong. CDR3 length: 14 amino acids. Germline V CDR1 and CDR2: SGDLS, YYNGEE. The CDR3 DNA reads as TGTGCCAGCAGCGTAGGGCAGGGGAGATACGAGCAGTACTTC. Its translation: CASSVGQGRYEQYF.

V and J are TRBV6-6 and TRBJ1-3; a possible D gene is TRBD1 (5 bases). The germline CDR1 and CDR2 sequences are MNHNY and SVGAGI (reference sequence). This CDR3 comprises 14 residues. Trimming left V 5 bases short and J 0 bases short, with 8 bases between. CDR3 amino acids: CASSPGTSGNTIYF. Here the CDR3 DNA reads TGTGCCAGCAGTCCCGGGACCTCTGGAAACACCATATATTTT.

This clone is a singleton in its sample. The chain combines TRBV30 with TRBJ2-7; D possibly matches TRBD1 or TRBD2 (5 bases each). This CDR3 is 14 amino acids long. Germline loops: CDR1 GTSNPN, CDR2 SVGIG (reference sequence). Trimming removed 4 bases from V and 2 bases from J, with 15 bases in between. CDR3 coding DNA: TGTGCCTGGATTCCCGGGACCTCCGCCTACGAGCAGTACTTC. Translation gives CAWIPGTSAYEQYF.

In this sample, this clone turned up a few times. The chain recombines TRBV7-9 with TRBJ2-3; D is uncertain. With 3 bases removed from V and 0 bases from J, the gap between germline ends came to 1 base. This CDR3 spans 12 amino acids. The V gene's germline CDR1 is SEHNR and CDR2 FQNEAQ (reference sequence). DNA for the CDR3: TGTGCCAGCAGCTTCAGCACAGATACGCAGTATTTT. Its protein product is CASSFSTDTQYF.

CDR3 coding DNA: TGTGCCAGCACTTCCCTTAGTGGGTCGGGCAGGAATGAGCAGTTCTTC. This sequence encodes CASTSLSGSGRNEQFF. The chain joins TRBV6-6 to TRBJ2-1, with D uncertain. Per the germline V gene, CDR1 is MNHNY and CDR2 is SVGAGI (reference sequence). The V and J ends lost 7 bases and 7 bases respectively, with 23 bases between them. There are 16 residues in the CDR3.

The chain combines TRBV9 with TRBJ2-1; 10 bases line up with TRBD2. Per germline, CDR1 SGDLS and CDR2 YYNGEE. The CDR3 runs 15 residues. Trimming at V came to 2 bases and at J to 9 bases, leaving 8 bases not matched to a gene. CDR3 nucleotides: TGTGCCAGCAGCGTTAGCGGGGGGCCTCACGGTGAGCAGTTCTTC. It is translated as CASSVSGGPHGEQFF.

Relative to its sample, this clone is large. The chain employs TRBV19 and TRBJ2-1, with TRBD2 matching over 9 bases. J was trimmed by 9 bases and V by 2 bases; bases with no gene match: 8. The CDR3 is made up of 15 amino acids. CDR1 LNHDA and CDR2 SQIVND come from the germline V gene (reference sequence). CDR3 DNA sequence: TGTGCCAGTAGTATAAGTGCGGGGGGGCCGAGTGAGCAGTTCTTC. As protein: CASSISAGGPSEQFF. Complete variable domain (other parts from reference TRBV19 and TRBJ2-1): DGGITQSPKYLFRKEGQNVTLSCEQNLNHDAMYWYRQDPGQGLRLIYYSQIVNDFQKGDIAEGYSVSREKKESFPLTVTSAQKNPTAFYLCASSISAGGPSEQFFGPGTRLTVL.

The CDR3 region is CASSPGTGVYEQYF. The CDR3 nucleotides read TGCGCCAGCAGCCCGGGGACAGGGGTCTACGAGCAGTACTTC. The genes are TRBV5-1 and TRBJ2-7; 10 nucleotides agree with TRBD1. V lost 4 bases and J lost 3; bases outside the gene matches: 4. From germline, CDR1 is SGHRS and CDR2 YFSETQ. CDR3 size: 14 residues.

This chain connects TRBV11-3 to TRBJ1-2; D is unresolved. The CDR3 loop spans 13 amino acids. Trimming stripped 3 bases from V and 5 bases from J, with 10 bases between. Germline V gives CDR1 SGHNT, CDR2 YENEEA. CDR3 loop: CASSFDRDYGYTF. In nucleotides, the CDR3 is TGTGCCAGCAGCTTTGACCGAGATTATGGCTACACCTTC.

This chain joins TRBV7-2 and TRBJ1-2; D not certain. The CDR3 contains 12 residues. Germline CDR1 SGHTA, CDR2 FQGNSA. V shed 2 bases and J shed 6 bases, with 7 bases lying between them. DNA of the CDR3: TGTGCCAGCAGCTTAATCGGGGATGGCTACACCTTC. It is translated as CASSLIGDGYTF.

The chain uses TRBV7-8 and TRBJ2-5, with TRBD1 as a possible D gene (6 bases). The CDR3 extends over 14 amino acids. Germline V CDR1 and CDR2: SGHVS, FQNEAQ. Trimming took 4 bases from V and 2 from J, leaving 11 bases between them. The CDR3, as DNA: TGTGCCAGCAGCTGGACAGAGCTACAAGAGACCCAGTACTTC. Translated: CASSWTELQETQYF.

The V gene is TRBV5-4, the J gene TRBJ2-7; 12 nucleotides match TRBD2. Trimming at V came to 4 bases and at J to 5 bases, leaving 7 bases not matched to a gene. Germline V gives CDR1 SGHNT, CDR2 YYREEE (reference sequence). The CDR3 totals 15 residues. The chain's CDR3 is CASSRPGLAGHEQYF. CDR3 DNA: TGTGCCAGCAGCCGGCCAGGACTAGCGGGGCACGAGCAGTACTTC. The full variable domain, completed using reference TRBV5-4 and TRBJ2-7, is ETGVTQSPTHLIKTRGQQVTLRCSSQSGHNTVSWYQQALGQGPQFIFQYYREEENGRGNFPPRFSGLQFPNYSSELNVNALELDDSALYLCASSRPGLAGHEQYFGPGTRLTVT.

This chain joins TRBV7-2 and TRBJ1-1; D is possibly TRBD1 (5 bases). Trimming stripped 2 bases from V and 5 bases from J, with 12 bases between. This CDR3 has 14 amino acids. CDR1 and CDR2 from the germline V gene are SGHTA and FQGNSA. Written as DNA, the CDR3 is TGTGCCAGCAGCTTACAGGGTAGGGCTACTGAAGCTTTCTTT. This translates into CASSLQGRATEAFF.

The chain is built from TRBV10-2 and TRBJ2-5, with D perhaps TRBD2 (7 bases). The CDR3 runs to 15 residues. V lost 3 bases and J 5 bases, leaving 16 bases between the germline ends. The V gene's germline CDR1 is WSHSY and CDR2 SAAADI. In DNA, the CDR3 is TGCGCCAGCAGTGAAAGGGGGGGGCCGCGGGAGACCCAGTACTTC. Amino acid sequence: CASSERGGPRETQYF.

The chain couples TRBV9 to TRBJ2-3; 7 nucleotides align to TRBD2. Trimming removed 0 bases from V and 1 base from J; junction bases left unmatched: 2. There are 15 residues in the CDR3. Looked up from germline, CDR1 is SGDLS and CDR2 is YYNGEE. The CDR3 is CASSVGTSGTDTQYF. The CDR3 nucleotides read TGTGCCAGCAGCGTAGGTACTAGCGGCACAGATACGCAGTATTTT.